The 6 T cell receptor beta chains below come from one sample, sequenced in a study of blood T cell repertoires in COVID-19. TCRdb's copy holds only in-frame clones and misses some; the assay was immunoSEQ multiplex PCR. This table holds 450,000 or so clones, around 90% found once. The specimen was peripheral blood. The receptors come from a man between 18 and 35 years old with COVID-19, enrolled during active disease.

The rearrangement joins TRBV27 to TRBJ1-5, with D possibly being TRBD1 (6 bases). This CDR3 spans 16 amino acids. The ends were cut back, 6 bases at V and 6 bases at J, with 21 bases in the middle. Germline CDR1 reads MNHEY; CDR2 reads SMNVEV (reference sequence). CDR3 protein: CASRKVQGSRVQPQHF. CDR3 DNA sequence: TGTGCCAGCAGAAAAGTACAGGGAAGCAGGGTTCAGCCCCAGCATTTT.

Only one count was recorded for this clone. The chain has TRBV2 and TRBJ1-6, with 10 bases aligning to TRBD1. CDR3 length: 16 residues. Germline loops: CDR1 SNHLY, CDR2 FYNNEI. V shed 6 bases, J shed 7 bases, and the junction held 9 bases outside the gene matches. CDR3 amino acids: CASRASGTGENSPLHF. DNA of the CDR3: TGTGCCAGCAGAGCCTCCGGGACAGGGGAAAATTCACCCCTCCACTTT.

This clone appeared once. This chain connects TRBV27 to TRBJ2-2, with 8 bases aligning to TRBD2. The CDR3 covers 12 residues. Germline CDR1 is MNHEY and CDR2 is SMNVEV (reference sequence). Trimming took 8 bases from V and 7 from J; bases not matched to a gene: 3. The CDR3 reads CASASGFGELFF. The CDR3 DNA reads TGTGCCAGCGCTAGCGGGTTCGGGGAGCTGTTTTTT.

The chain is built from TRBV6-5 and TRBJ1-3; TRBD1 aligns across 7 bases. Germline CDR1 reads MNHEY; CDR2 reads SVGAGI. CDR3 length: 15 residues. The ends lost 6 bases at V and 4 bases at J; junction bases unmatched: 9. CDR3 in amino acids: CASSLNGQAGNTIYF. CDR3 DNA: TGTGCCAGCAGCCTTAACGGACAGGCAGGAAACACCATATATTTT.

V gene TRBV7-6 combines with J gene TRBJ1-1; tentative D call: TRBD1 (5 bases). The CDR3 is 13 residues long. CDR1 is SGHVS, CDR2 FNYEAQ, per germline. The V gene lost 5 bases and the J gene lost 3 bases, with 10 bases spanning the gap. CDR3 DNA sequence: TGTGCCAGCAGCGCCCGACAGCACACTGAAGCTTTCTTT. The encoded protein is CASSARQHTEAFF. The full variable domain, completed using reference TRBV7-6 and TRBJ1-1, is GAGVSQSPRYKVTKRGQDVALRCDPISGHVSLYWYRQALGQGPEFLTYFNYEAQQDKSGLPNDRFSAERPEGSISTLTIQRTEQRDSAMYRCASSARQHTEAFFGQGTRLTVV.

This clone was seen just once. The V call is TRBV4-1, the J call TRBJ2-3; D ambiguous. The CDR3 contains 12 residues. CDR1 is MGHRA and CDR2 is YSYEKL in the germline V gene. Trimming left V 0 bases short and J 7 bases short, with 5 bases between. The CDR3 is CASSQESNTQYF. The CDR3 DNA follows: TGCGCCAGCAGCCAAGAGAGTAATACGCAGTATTTT.